This TCR beta chain was documented in a study of CD8 T cells in ankylosing spondylitis (dated by TCRdb to about 2017). General notes on the study: The study set out to find disease-linked TCR variants by profiling T cell receptor beta repertoires in ankylosing spondylitis patients and healthy donors. The full study cohort comprised 25 ankylosing spondylitis patients and 85 to 120 healthy donors. Peripheral blood was sampled, and synovial fluid was also collected from ankylosing spondylitis patients.

For sequencing, an Illumina HiSeq 2500 was employed. Quantitative 5'-RACE with molecular barcodes was the method used to prepare the TCR beta libraries. As for the original processing: A new computational method, built on a probabilistic model of VDJ rearrangement, was used to identify disease-linked TCR variants. In TCRdb, the public reads were trimmed at Q25 with fastp and aligned with MiXCR, with productive beta chains retained. A single entry per CDR3 protein holds the most common genes and DNA from its merged rows. V and J calls and clone size were set by TCRdb, not the authors. The sample includes tens of thousands of distinct CDR3 sequences, with roughly 8.5% observed a single time. Together, the top ten hold approximately 30% of the sample. The CDR3 measures 15 amino acids from cysteine to phenylalanine. Just the 45-base CDR3 DNA is kept, in frame starting at base 1. The germline V gene gives CDR1 as MGHDK and CDR2 as SYGVNS. The V end loses 2 bases and the J end loses 1 base, and a stretch of 10 bases separates them.

Here is what the overall study found, with its caveats: Blood from ankylosing spondylitis patients appeared to be characterized by a TCR beta motif composed of several highly homologous amino acid variants. Some TCR beta motif variants had previously been reported in synovial fluid and blood of reactive arthritis patients, which suggested common disease-initiation mechanisms. The disease-linked clones were reported as significantly enriched in matched synovial fluid samples from ankylosing spondylitis patients. The disease-linked clones had a CD8+ phenotype and were found at relatively low frequencies in peripheral blood.

Turning to this clonotype: Its antigen specificity is not known. Base qualities are missing; no much larger clone stands one base away.

Recombination joined TRBV25-1 with TRBJ2-3; the D gene lacks a confident call. The specimen sequenced was blood, either unsorted or a sorted T cell fraction (not recorded which). The receptor comes from a male donor with ankylosing spondylitis. The encoded CDR3 is CASSEINFGTDTQYF. In nucleotides, the sequence is TGTGCCAGCAGTGAAATTAATTTTGGCACAGATACGCAGTATTTT. With the rest looked up from the reference TRBV25-1 and TRBJ2-3 genes rather than sequenced, the full variable domain is EADIYQTPRYLVIGTGKKITLECSQTMGHDKMYWYQQDPGMELHLIHYSYGVNSTEKGDLSSESTVSRIRTEHFPLTLESARPSHTSQYLCASSEINFGTDTQYFGPGTRLTVL.